Sequencing of this T cell receptor (beta chain) was carried out in a study of shared clonotypes between healthy human individuals. Study information: Three CD4 naive, three CD4 memory, two CD8 naive and one CD8 memory plate were used per donor.

Sequencing was performed with immunoSEQ multiplex PCR; in TCRdb, only in-frame clones are kept and a portion is missing. The profile shows around 2.5 million clones, over 85% of them singletons. CD4+ cells underwent separation, giving CD45RA+ naive and CD45RA-negative memory subsets. Findings and caveats of the study: Against clonotypes common to all four donors, non-shared ones had lower generation probabilities. Clonotype sharing among donors likely depends on sequencing depth.

The CDR3 loop spans 15 amino acids. With 7 bases removed from V and 0 bases from J, the gap between germline ends came to 15 bases. Germline V lookup: CDR1 MDHEN, CDR2 SYDVKM. A note on this clone: The antigen remains undetermined.

The origin of this receptor is a man in his late teens or twenties in good health. Some clones in this sample may be carry-over from other donors' samples. The rearrangement uses TRBV28 and TRBJ1-2; D remains ambiguous. Source material: naive CD4+ T cells from PBMCs. Indicated subset: CD45RA+ positively selected. CDR3: CASTVRRTTNYGYTF. The CDR3 DNA follows: TGTGCCAGCACAGTTCGGAGGACCACTAACTATGGCTACACCTTC.